These 8 T cell receptor beta chains share one sample of origin, sequenced in a study of graft-versus-host responses after intestinal transplantation. Libraries were prepared by immunoSEQ multiplex PCR; TCRdb keeps only in-frame clonotypes and omits some of them. Of thousands of clones listed, around 33% are singletons. Co-plating was performed using approximately 200,000 CFSE-labeled responder cells and approximately 200,000 irradiated, violet-dye-labeled stimulator cells. The sequencing used alloreactive CD8+ T cells from a mixed lymphocyte reaction culture, collected before intestinal transplant. Subset indicated: CFSE-low proliferating T cells sorted from roughly six-day pre-transplant mixed lymphocyte reaction (GvH or HvG direction). These receptors all stem from a human patient who received an intestinal transplant.

This clone counts as medium-sized. This chain links TRBV5-4 with TRBJ2-1, with a tentative D call TRBD2 (6 bases). V lost 3 bases to trimming and J lost 2 bases, with 12 bases between them. The length of the CDR3 is 15 residues. The germline V gene has CDR1 SGHNT and CDR2 YYREEE (reference sequence). The CDR3 here is CASSSESGPYNEQFF. CDR3 sequence (DNA): TGTGCCAGCAGCTCGGAAAGCGGGCCCTACAATGAGCAGTTCTTC.

This clone was detected only a few times. The gene calls are TRBV6-6 and TRBJ2-5; TRBD2 aligns across 12 bases. J was trimmed by 2 bases and V by 7 bases; bases with no gene match: 5. This CDR3 contains 15 residues. Germline lookup yields CDR1 MNHNY and CDR2 SVGAGI (reference sequence). CDR3 sequence: CASTWTSGAQETQYF. CDR3 DNA sequence: TGTGCCAGCACCTGGACTAGCGGGGCTCAAGAGACCCAGTACTTC.

V and J are TRBV7-9 and TRBJ2-2; a possible D gene is TRBD1 (6 bases). Germline CDR1 SEHNR, CDR2 FQNEAQ (reference sequence). The CDR3 has 13 amino acids. Trimming took off 7 bases at V and 5 bases at J, with 11 bases between the two ends. CDR3 residues: CASNRGGTGELFF. The CDR3 DNA sequence: TGTGCCAGCAACCGAGGGGGTACCGGGGAGCTGTTTTTT.

The CDR3: CASTDRAYQPQHF. The CDR3 DNA sequence: TGTGCCAGCACCGACAGGGCTTATCAGCCCCAGCATTTT. The J gene is TRBJ1-5, the V gene TRBV6-5; 7 bases are shared with TRBD1. J was trimmed by 5 bases and V by 7 bases; bases with no gene match: 5. Germline V gene lookup returns CDR1 MNHEY and CDR2 SVGAGI. The CDR3 is made up of 13 amino acids.

This clone is medium-sized. The CDR3 region has the DNA TGTGCCAGCAGCTTAGGGCAGGGCGTCGGGGAGCTGTTTTTT. Translated, it gives CASSLGQGVGELFF. The chain is built from TRBV7-2 and TRBJ2-2; weak D call: TRBD1 (5 bases). Trimming took off 1 base at V and 7 bases at J, with 10 bases between the two ends. The CDR3 runs 14 residues. Germline V gene lookup returns CDR1 SGHTA and CDR2 FQGNSA.

This clone was detected a few times. CDR3: CASSSISYEQYF. CDR3 sequence (DNA): TGTGCCAGCAGCTCCATCTCCTACGAGCAGTACTTC. The rearrangement uses TRBV7-9 and TRBJ2-7; no reliable D call. Germline values: CDR1 SEHNR, CDR2 FQNEAQ (reference sequence). The CDR3 spans 12 residues. V dropped 4 bases and J dropped 0 bases, with 4 bases sitting between them.

This clone is termed medium-sized (0.01 to 0.1%). The CDR3 DNA follows: TGTGCCAGCAGTTACCCAGGACAGGGGGCGTTCACTGAAGCTTTCTTT. The encoded protein is CASSYPGQGAFTEAFF. The chain carries TRBV6-6 and TRBJ1-1, with 11 bases identical to TRBD1. The CDR3 is made up of 16 amino acids. Germline values: CDR1 MNHNY, CDR2 SVGAGI (reference sequence). The ends lost 2 bases at V and 4 bases at J; junction bases unmatched: 6.

The table lists this clone with a few counts. The chain links TRBV10-3 to TRBJ2-1, with TRBD2 identical over 8 bases. CDR3 length equals 13 residues. Germline CDR1 ENHRY, CDR2 SYGVKD. V shed 5 bases and J 7 bases; nucleotides not matched to a gene: 4. Here the CDR3 reads CAISSGTRNEQFF. CDR3 nucleotide sequence: TGTGCCATCAGTTCCGGGACTAGGAATGAGCAGTTCTTC.